Here is one T cell receptor beta chain with its context. Method: immunoSEQ multiplex PCR; TCRdb's copy keeps in-frame clones and lacks some. The table records 30,000 or so clones, around 89% of them present only once. The data derive from a study of T cells in localized non-small cell lung cancer. CDR1 and CDR2 (germline): MRHNA, SNTAGT. V was trimmed by 4 bases and J by 1 base, leaving 14 bases between them. The CDR3 length is 15 residues. This sample comprised peripheral blood, obtained before any cancer treatment. The sequence was obtained from a woman aged 35-75 years with stage I lung adenocarcinoma. V usage is TRBV6-4 and J usage is TRBJ2-7, with D maybe TRBD2 (6 bases). The CDR3 reads CASSVYGGGSYEQYF. The CDR3 DNA is TGTGCCAGCAGTGTCTATGGTGGAGGGTCCTACGAGCAGTACTTC.